This is a list of T cell receptor beta chains from one sample in a study of cytomegalovirus exposure and HLA in healthy donors. The data were produced by immunoSEQ multiplex PCR, yet TCRdb's version contains in-frame clones alone and is incomplete. The sample lists under 150,000 clones; roughly 76% were seen once. The sequenced material came from PBMCs. The receptors stem from a man aged 18-30 years in good health and CMV-seronegative. The CDR3 runs from the conserved cysteine through the conserved F or W. D genes are given only for firm matches. A clone size is listed for some rows: how often the clone was seen (once, few, many), or a class if it is expanded.

abundance | d_gene | len | j_gene | v_gene | CDR3nt | CDR3aa
NA | TRBD1 | 14 | TRBJ1-6 | TRBV11-1 | TGTGCCAGCAGCTTACGACAGGGGTATTCCCCCCTCCACTTT | CASSLRQGYSPLHF
NA | NA | 13 | TRBJ2-7 | TRBV29-1 | TGCAGCGTTGAAGGCGGGGACCACTACGAGCAGTACTTC | CSVEGGDHYEQYF
NA | TRBD2 | 18 | TRBJ2-4 | TRBV2 | TGTGCCAGCAACCCCGGACTAGCGGGAGTTCCGGTCAAAAACATTCAGTACTTC | CASNPGLAGVPVKNIQYF
NA | NA | 17 | TRBJ1-6 | TRBV1 | TGCACCAACCCGGGTAAATATCCGGCCCTTTCAAATTCACCCCTCCACTTT | CTNPGKYPALSNSPLHF
NA | NA | 16 | TRBJ1-5 | TRBV21-1 | TGTGCCAGCAGCACCCACGGGGGAAGTAGCAATCAGCCCCAGCATTTT | CASSTHGGSSNQPQHF
once | TRBD2 | 15 | TRBJ2-1 | TRBV9 | TGTGCCAGCAGCGATAGCGGGGCCTCCTACAATGAGCAGTTCTTC | CASSDSGASYNEQFF
few | TRBD1 | 13 | TRBJ2-7 | TRBV7-8 | TGTGCCAGCGCCACCAGGGGGCGGGGCGAGCAGTACTTC | CASATRGRGEQYF
NA | TRBD2 | 13 | TRBJ2-7 | TRBV2 | TGTGCCAGCAGTGTACTAGCGAGGAACGAGCAGTACTTC | CASSVLARNEQYF
NA | TRBD1 | 16 | TRBJ2-7 | TRBV6-6 | TGTGCCAGCAGTCTCCCGCGGGGACAGGGGAGGGACGAGCAGTACTTC | CASSLPRGQGRDEQYF
NA | TRBD1 | 14 | TRBJ2-2 | TRBV18 | TGTGCCAGCTCACTGACAGGGGAAACCGGGGAGCTGTTTTTT | CASSLTGETGELFF
NA | TRBD2 | 14 | TRBJ2-7 | TRBV6-6 | TGTGCCAGCAGCTTTAGCGGGAGCTCCTACGAGCAGTACTTC | CASSFSGSSYEQYF
NA | TRBD1 | 16 | TRBJ1-6 | TRBV2 | TGTGCCAGCAGCCCCGACCTGGGACAGGGAAATTCACCCCTCCACTTT | CASSPDLGQGNSPLHF
NA | NA | 19 | TRBJ2-2 | TRBV2 | TGTGCCAGCAGTGAAGTAGCGGACTACCAGTCCTTACACACCGGGGAGCTGTTTTTT | CASSEVADYQSLHTGELFF
few | NA | 15 | TRBJ2-7 | TRBV19 | TGTGCCAGTAGTATCTCCGTAGCCGTCTCCTACGAGCAGTACTTC | CASSISVAVSYEQYF
NA | NA | 14 | TRBJ2-7 | TRBV6-4 | TGTGCCAGCAGTGACGGACTCGGGGTAGGCGAGCAGTACTTC | CASSDGLGVGEQYF
NA | TRBD2 | 15 | TRBJ2-5 | TRBV7-2 | TGTGCCAGCAGCCTCAGGGACTACGGGAGAGAGACCCAGTACTTC | CASSLRDYGRETQYF
few | NA | 16 | TRBJ1-1 | TRBV6-1 | TGTGCCAGCAGTGAGCGGCGGGGAGGGACGAGCGGTGAAGCTTTCTTT | CASSERRGGTSGEAFF
few | NA | 11 | TRBJ1-1 | TRBV6-1 | TGTGCCAGCAGCCCGTTTACTGAAGCTTTCTTT | CASSPFTEAFF
NA | NA | 14 | TRBJ1-5 | TRBV19 | TGTGCCAGTAGTATAGACAGGGAGGAGCAGCCCCAGCATTTT | CASSIDREEQPQHF
once | NA | 13 | TRBJ1-1 | TRBV14 | TGTGCCAGCAGCTCAGGGTATTACACTGAAGCTTTCTTT | CASSSGYYTEAFF
once | NA | 12 | TRBJ2-1 | TRBV30 | TGTGCCTGGAGTGAGACTGCAACTGAGCAGTTCTTC | CAWSETATEQFF
NA | TRBD1 | 14 | TRBJ1-4 | TRBV28 | TGTGCCAGCAGTTGGACAGGGGAAAATGAAAAACTGTTTTTT | CASSWTGENEKLFF
NA | TRBD2 | 16 | TRBJ2-7 | TRBV5-4 | TGTGCCAGCAGCTTCCTAGCGGGCAGGGCAGGGTACGAGCAGTACTTC | CASSFLAGRAGYEQYF
once | NA | 13 | TRBJ2-5 | TRBV6-6 | TGTGCGAGCAGTTACGACACCCCAGAGACCCAGTACTTC | CASSYDTPETQYF
NA | TRBD2 | 18 | TRBJ2-2 | TRBV4-1 | TGCGCCAGCAGCCAAGAGGCCGGGTTCGGCGGGAGAGCCGGGGAGCTGTTTTTT | CASSQEAGFGGRAGELFF
NA | TRBD1 | 14 | TRBJ2-7 | TRBV7-2 | TGTGCCAGCAGAAGGACAGGAGACTACTACGAGCAGTACTTC | CASRRTGDYYEQYF
NA | TRBD2 | 16 | TRBJ2-5 | TRBV5-6 | TGTGCCAGCAGCTCCAGACTAGCGGAAACCCAAGAGACCCAGTACTTC | CASSSRLAETQETQYF
NA | TRBD1 | 16 | TRBJ1-3 | TRBV5-4 | TGTGCCAGCAGCCCGGACAGGGGGCTCTCTGGAAACACCATATATTTT | CASSPDRGLSGNTIYF
NA | TRBD2 | 14 | TRBJ2-3 | TRBV9 | TGTGCCAGCAGCGTAGCCAGCGGGAGGGATACGCAGTATTTT | CASSVASGRDTQYF